Described below is a single TCR beta chain sequence and its context. The V end was cut by 1 base, the J end by 4 bases, with 10 bases between. Per germline, CDR1 LGHDT and CDR2 YNNKEL (reference sequence). There are 14 residues in the CDR3. The entry originates in a study of blood T cell repertoires in COVID-19. Study-wide context: Nucleic acid was either cDNA or gDNA, and it came from T cells, B-cell-depleted T cells, or PBMCs.

Libraries were prepared by immunoSEQ multiplex PCR; TCRdb keeps only in-frame clonotypes and omits some of them. The sample includes about 140,000 clones, roughly 80% of them seen just once. V is TRBV3-1 (or the pseudogene TRBV3-2) and J is TRBJ1-1, with TRBD1 as a possible D gene (5 bases). The receptor was derived from a man aged 70-80 years who had recovered from COVID-19. Sequencing used peripheral blood. The CDR3 sequence: CASSQGGGGTEAFF. The CDR3 coding sequence is TGTGCCAGCAGCCAAGGTGGGGGGGGCACTGAAGCTTTCTTT.